Listed here are 14 T cell receptor beta chains from one sample, sequenced in a study of graft-versus-host responses after intestinal transplantation. Their specific antigens are unknown. Method: immunoSEQ multiplex PCR; TCRdb's copy keeps in-frame clones and lacks some. The table has fewer than 95,000 clones, roughly 91% seen once; the top ten hold roughly 2%. Material: unstimulated CD8+ T cells sorted from spleen or lymph node cells, obtained before intestinal transplant. The receptors come from a human donor who received an intestinal transplant.

This clone was observed a single time. The genes are TRBV6-6 and TRBJ1-2; D may be TRBD1 (6 bases). The CDR3 is 14 residues long. Germline CDR1 and CDR2: MNHNY and SVGAGI (reference sequence). Between the trimmed V and J ends, which lost 2 bases and 6 bases, there was a span of 13 bases. The CDR3 region is CASSYRDRQNGYTF. The CDR3, as DNA: TGTGCCAGCAGTTACCGAGACAGGCAAAATGGCTACACCTTC.

This CDR3 is CASSYRAETEAFF. The DNA for the CDR3 is TGTGCCAGCAGTTACAGGGCGGAGACTGAAGCTTTCTTT. The chain uses TRBV27 and TRBJ1-1; maybe TRBD1 (6 bases). The V end lost 4 bases, the J end lost 5 bases, and 11 bases lay between the germline ends. CDR3 size: 13 residues. The germline gives CDR1 MNHEY, CDR2 SMNVEV (reference sequence).

The chain couples TRBV7-6 to TRBJ2-5; the match to TRBD1 covers 10 bases. The CDR3 totals 20 residues. J lost 2 bases, V lost 1 base, and 16 bases had no gene match. Germline assignment: CDR1 SGHVS and CDR2 FNYEAQ. CDR3 region: CASSLEERGQGPLGQETQYF. For the CDR3, the DNA is TGTGCCAGCAGCTTAGAGGAAAGGGGACAGGGGCCCCTGGGGCAAGAGACCCAGTACTTC.

The rearrangement joins TRBV4-3 to TRBJ2-7; D might be TRBD2 (6 bases). Trimming took 0 bases from V and 6 from J, leaving 15 bases between them. The germline gives CDR1 LGHNA, CDR2 YSLEER. This CDR3 is built from 15 residues. The CDR3 DNA is TGCGCCAGCAGCCAAGATCCGGAGGGTTATAGCGAGCAGTACTTC. This sequence encodes CASSQDPEGYSEQYF.

V and J are TRBV30 and TRBJ1-2; tentatively, D is TRBD1 (5 bases). The CDR3 length is 17 residues. The V end was cut by 0 bases, the J end by 4 bases, with 21 bases between. Germline V gene lookup returns CDR1 GTSNPN and CDR2 SVGIG (reference sequence). CDR3 region: CAWSVRSLGRAIYGYTF. The CDR3 DNA reads as TGTGCCTGGAGTGTACGATCCCTTGGCAGGGCAATCTATGGCTACACCTTC.

V gene TRBV11-3 combines with J gene TRBJ2-1; 9 bases are shared with TRBD2. The CDR3 is 18 amino acids. Germline values: CDR1 SGHNT, CDR2 YENEEA. The ends lost 6 bases at V and 6 bases at J; junction bases unmatched: 18. CDR3 in amino acids: CASRNSGGPDLIVNEQFF. In DNA form, the CDR3 reads TGTGCCAGCAGAAATAGCGGGGGCCCAGACCTTATCGTCAATGAGCAGTTCTTC.

The V gene is TRBV7-9, the J gene TRBJ2-1; 8 nucleotides line up with TRBD2. The CDR3 covers 16 residues. With V trimmed by 4 bases and J by 9 bases, 14 bases remained unmatched. Germline V gene lookup returns CDR1 SEHNR and CDR2 FQNEAQ (reference sequence). The CDR3 reads CASSSVPGLVVAEQFF. The CDR3 DNA follows: TGTGCCAGCAGCTCCGTCCCGGGACTAGTCGTTGCTGAGCAGTTCTTC.

The chain combines TRBV15 with TRBJ2-1; 8 nucleotides line up with TRBD1. After removal of 9 bases from V and 6 bases from J, the junction contained 7 bases not matched to a gene. The germline V gene encodes CDR1 LNHNV and CDR2 YYDKDF (reference sequence). CDR3 length equals 13 residues. CDR3 residues: CATTDRVGNEQFF. The CDR3 DNA sequence: TGTGCCACGACGGACAGGGTTGGCAATGAGCAGTTCTTC.

Worth noting for this clone: The sample has other DNA sequences that encode this CDR3 too. This chain connects TRBV27 to TRBJ1-1; D may be TRBD1 (6 bases). The CDR3 is 13 amino acids. Germline V gene data show CDR1 as MNHEY and CDR2 as SMNVEV (reference sequence). The germline V and J ends were trimmed by 0 bases and 4 bases, with 6 bases remaining between them. The CDR3 loop is CASSLSGGTEAFF. Written as DNA, the CDR3 is TGTGCCAGCAGTTTATCAGGGGGCACTGAAGCTTTCTTT.

In regard to this clone: The same CDR3 also results from other DNA sequences found in this sample. The chain is built from TRBV27 and TRBJ1-2, with no clear D. Germline V gene data show CDR1 as MNHEY and CDR2 as SMNVEV (reference sequence). The CDR3 spans 13 residues. With 2 bases removed from V and 2 bases from J, the gap between germline ends came to 6 bases. The CDR3 loop reads CASSLRQNYGYTF. CDR3 DNA: TGTGCCAGCAGTTTACGTCAGAACTATGGCTACACCTTC.

The chain uses TRBV27 and TRBJ1-2, with 12 nucleotides matching TRBD1. This CDR3 spans 17 amino acids. Germline V gives CDR1 MNHEY, CDR2 SMNVEV (reference sequence). Losses at the gene ends were 3 bases for V and 3 bases for J; bases not matched to a gene: 8. CDR3 in amino acids: CASSLSPGQGAYYGYTF. Written as DNA, the CDR3 is TGTGCCAGCAGTTTGAGTCCGGGACAGGGGGCCTACTATGGCTACACCTTC.

Only one count was recorded for this clone. V gene TRBV4-3 combines with J gene TRBJ2-5, with a tentative D call TRBD1 (5 bases). From germline, CDR1 is LGHNA and CDR2 YSLEER. The CDR3 is made up of 16 amino acids. V lost 0 bases and J 0 bases, leaving 11 bases between the germline ends. DNA for the CDR3: TGCGCCAGCAGCCAAGATAGGGGCCGGTACCAAGAGACCCAGTACTTC. Translating gives CASSQDRGRYQETQYF.

The chain employs TRBV9 and TRBJ1-2; 8 positions match TRBD1. Germline V gives CDR1 SGDLS, CDR2 YYNGEE. The CDR3 is 15 residues long. The V gene end was trimmed by 1 base and the J gene end by 2 bases; junction bases not matched to a gene: 4. The chain's CDR3 is CASSVLTGANYGYTF. The DNA for the CDR3 is TGTGCCAGCAGCGTACTGACAGGGGCCAACTATGGCTACACCTTC.

The chain employs TRBV12-5 and TRBJ2-7, with 10 bases fitting TRBD1. Unmatched junction bases numbered 4, after V lost 6 bases and J lost 5 bases. The CDR3 is 13 amino acids. Germline CDR1 LGHNT, CDR2 FRNRAP. CDR3 sequence: CASGDGTGDEQYF. The CDR3 coding sequence is TGTGCTAGTGGGGACGGGACAGGGGACGAGCAGTACTTC.